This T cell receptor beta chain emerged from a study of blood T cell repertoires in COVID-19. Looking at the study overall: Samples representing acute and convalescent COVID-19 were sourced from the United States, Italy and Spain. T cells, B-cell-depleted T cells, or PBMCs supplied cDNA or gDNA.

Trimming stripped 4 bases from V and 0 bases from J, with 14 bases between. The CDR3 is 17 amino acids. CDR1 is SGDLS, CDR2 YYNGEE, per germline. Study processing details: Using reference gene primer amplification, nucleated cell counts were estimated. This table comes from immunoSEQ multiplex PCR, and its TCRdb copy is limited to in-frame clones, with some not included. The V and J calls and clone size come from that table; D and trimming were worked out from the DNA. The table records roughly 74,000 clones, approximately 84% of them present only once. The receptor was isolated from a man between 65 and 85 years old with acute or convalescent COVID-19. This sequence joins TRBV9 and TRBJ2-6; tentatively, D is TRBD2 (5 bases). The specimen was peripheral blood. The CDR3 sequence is CASSPSGGNSGANVLTF. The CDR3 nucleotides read TGTGCCAGCAGCCCAAGCGGTGGCAACTCTGGGGCCAACGTCCTGACTTTC.